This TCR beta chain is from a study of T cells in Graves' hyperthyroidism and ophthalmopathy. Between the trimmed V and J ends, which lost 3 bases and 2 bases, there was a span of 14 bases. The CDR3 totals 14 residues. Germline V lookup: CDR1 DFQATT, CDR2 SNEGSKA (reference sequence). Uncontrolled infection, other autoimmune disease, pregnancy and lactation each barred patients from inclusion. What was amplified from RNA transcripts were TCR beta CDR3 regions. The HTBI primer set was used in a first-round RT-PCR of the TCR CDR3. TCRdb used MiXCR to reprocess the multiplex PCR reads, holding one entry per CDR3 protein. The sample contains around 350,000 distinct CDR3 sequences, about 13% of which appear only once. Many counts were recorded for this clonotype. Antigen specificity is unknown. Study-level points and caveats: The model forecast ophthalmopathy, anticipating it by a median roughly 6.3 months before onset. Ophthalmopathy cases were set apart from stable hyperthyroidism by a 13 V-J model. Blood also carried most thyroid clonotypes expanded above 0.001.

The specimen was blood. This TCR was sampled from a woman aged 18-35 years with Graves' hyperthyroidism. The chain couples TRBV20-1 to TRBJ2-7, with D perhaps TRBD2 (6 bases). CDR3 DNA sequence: TGCAGTGCTAGCCCCTTCGGGGGACCCTACGAGCAGTACTTC. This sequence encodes CSASPFGGPYEQYF.